Sequencing of this T cell receptor (beta chain) was carried out in a study of blood T cells in healthy people across ages. It was with a sample-barcoded 5' primer and a J-beta primer mix that a second PCR of roughly 7 to 12 cycles was run. From the 5' RACE reads, TCRdb called clonotypes with MiXCR, one entry per CDR3 protein. The data show 1.2 million to 1.5 million distinct CDR3 sequences, roughly 60% seen once. This clonotype was detected a few times. V shed 7 bases and J 4 bases; nucleotides not matched to a gene: 3. The CDR3 is 12 residues long. Per the germline V gene, CDR1 is SNHLY and CDR2 is FYNNEI.

The chain is built from TRBV2 and TRBJ2-5; 7 bases line up with TRBD1. The sequence came from a young man in good health. Sequencing was performed on blood. CDR3: CASNRQGETQYF. DNA for the CDR3: TGTGCCAGCAACAGACAGGGAGAGACCCAGTACTTC.